This TCR beta chain emerged from a study of CD8 T cells in ankylosing spondylitis. Study-wide points: Certain motif variants had earlier appeared in reactive arthritis synovial fluid and blood. Disease-linked clones, CD8+, were relatively rare in peripheral blood. In ankylosing spondylitis blood, a motif of seven or eight highly homologous TCR beta variants appeared characteristic.

Libraries for TCR beta were made by quantitative 5'-RACE with molecular barcodes. Each CDR3 protein is one row after TCRdb ran MiXCR on the 5' RACE reads. Here the sample spans roughly 670,000 distinct CDR3 sequences, 15% to 20% being singletons. On this clonotype: The antigen remains unidentified.

The CDR3 has 15 residues. The germline V gene encodes CDR1 MNHEY and CDR2 SVGAGI. Trimming shortened V by 7 bases and J by 8 bases, and 20 bases separated the two germline ends. The sequence came from a male donor with ankylosing spondylitis. Input material: blood, either unsorted or a sorted T cell fraction (not recorded which). The chain employs TRBV6-5 and TRBJ1-4; weak D call: TRBD1 (5 bases). Here the CDR3 DNA reads TGTGCCAGCATACTCCGGGGGAAGGAGCGGGAAAAACTGTTTTTT. Encoded protein: CASILRGKEREKLFF.